The clone carrying this T cell receptor (beta chain) was picked up many times. Its antigen is unidentified. This specimen belongs to a study of metastatic and nonmetastatic thyroid tumors. At the level of the study: Both malignant and benign thyroid patients supplied peripheral blood and tumor or nodule tissue samples, across which the repertoires of these patients were then compared. Whole-study findings and limits: Compared with benign nodules, malignant thyroid tumors were reported to have significantly higher TCR beta diversity in both blood and tumor.

Authors' analysis steps: The study's classifier, a distant-metastasis tool for papillary thyroid cancer, was built using CDR3 differences across clinicopathological groups. TCRdb reprocessed the PCR reads via MiXCR. The V and J calls and clone size come from TCRdb's table, not from the authors' own analysis. This sample has about 69,000 clones, with 11% to 15% found just once. All patients were untreated before thyroid surgery. The CDR3 loop spans 14 amino acids. Germline V CDR1 and CDR2: SGHAT, FQDESV (reference sequence). Deletions cut 5 bases from V and 2 bases from J, with 13 bases between. The chain employs TRBV11-1 and TRBJ2-7, with unresolved D. The clonotype originates from a male donor with papillary thyroid cancer or a benign thyroid nodule (not recorded which). Some clones in this sample may be carry-over from other donors' samples. Material: blood. The CDR3 nucleotides read TGTGCCAGCAGCCAAGATGACTTCCCCTACGAGCAGTACTTC. This translates into CASSQDDFPYEQYF.